The TCR beta chain described here comes from a study of chemoradiotherapy in HPV16-positive cancers. Study-wide results and limits: Candidate HPV-specific clones and E7-related TCR motifs grew in tumor during treatment. For HPV16-positive patients, expanding HPV-responsive T cells associated with longer recurrence-free survival.

Some clones are missing from TCRdb's copy, which holds only in-frame ones; the method was immunoSEQ multiplex PCR. The sample has 7,500 to 8,000 clones; just over 75% are singletons. Concerning this clone: Its target is unknown. The germline gene is not matched at one end of the junction; a read error may be the cause.

Germline lookup yields CDR1 SSHAT and CDR2 FNYEAQ (reference sequence). CDR3 length: 15 residues. The rearrangement joins TRBV7-7 to TRBJ2-7, with 7 nucleotides matching TRBD2. This receptor was identified in a human donor with HPV-associated anogenital cancer. This material was obtained from a patient who underwent chemoradiotherapy. Here the CDR3 reads CASSSGLESSYEQYF. The CDR3 region has the DNA TGTGCTAGCAGTTCTGGACTAGAGTCGTCCTACGAGCAGTACTTC.